Here is one T cell receptor beta chain with its context. The sample originates from a study of OX40 agonist ivuxolimab in advanced cancers. Produced via immunoSEQ multiplex PCR; TCRdb's table is partial and in-frame only. The sample carries around 16,000 clones, 75% to 90% recorded once. The germline V gene encodes CDR1 MDHEN and CDR2 SYDVKM. This CDR3 is built from 11 residues. This TCR came from an adult with an advanced solid tumor such as melanoma, head and neck, liver or kidney cancer. J is TRBJ2-5 and V is TRBV28; D is possibly TRBD2 (6 bases). The J call is doubtful: the DNA matches TRBJ2-7 better. The source material was CD4+ or CD8+ T cells sorted from blood, sampled in a trial of the OX40 agonist ivuxolimab. CDR3 in DNA: TGTGCCAGCAGTACCGGGAGCGAGCAGTACTTC. Translating gives CASSTGSEQYF.